This TCR beta chain was captured by sequencing in a study of technical replicates of blood from several donors. V gave up 3 bases and J gave up 2 bases; unmatched junction bases: 11. The CDR3 has 16 amino acids. Germline lookup yields CDR1 SGDLS and CDR2 YYNGEE. The table came from immunoSEQ multiplex PCR; TCRdb's copy has only in-frame clones and leaves some out. The sample holds approximately 94,000 clones; less than 96% are singletons and the top ten take around 0.37%. The sequencing input was T cells isolated from PBMCs. V is TRBV9 and J is TRBJ2-7, with 7 bases matching TRBD2. The clonotype originates from a human donor in good health. The CDR3 coding sequence is TGTGCCAGCAGCGGGAGGCCTAGCGGAGCCCCCTACGAGCAGTACTTC. This translates into CASSGRPSGAPYEQYF.